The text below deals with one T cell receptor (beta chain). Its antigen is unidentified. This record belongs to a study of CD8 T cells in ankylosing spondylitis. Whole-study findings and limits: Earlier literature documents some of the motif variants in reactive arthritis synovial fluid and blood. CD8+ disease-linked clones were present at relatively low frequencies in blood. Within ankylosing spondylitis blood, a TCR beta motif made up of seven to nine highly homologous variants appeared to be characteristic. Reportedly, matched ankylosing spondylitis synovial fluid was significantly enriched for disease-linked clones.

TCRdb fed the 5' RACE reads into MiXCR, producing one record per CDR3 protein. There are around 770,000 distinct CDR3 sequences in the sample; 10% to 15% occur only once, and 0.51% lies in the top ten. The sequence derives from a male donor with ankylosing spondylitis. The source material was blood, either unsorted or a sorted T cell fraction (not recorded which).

This CDR3 reads CASSLVGDSRTDTQYF. CDR3 nucleotide sequence: TGCGCCAGCAGCTTGGTGGGCGACAGCCGCACAGATACGCAGTATTTT. V is TRBV5-1 and J is TRBJ2-3, with a possible D match to TRBD1 (5 bases). V was shortened by 0 bases and J by 1 base, with 12 bases between the two germline ends. Germline V CDR1 and CDR2: SGHRS, YFSETQ. This CDR3 region has 16 residues.